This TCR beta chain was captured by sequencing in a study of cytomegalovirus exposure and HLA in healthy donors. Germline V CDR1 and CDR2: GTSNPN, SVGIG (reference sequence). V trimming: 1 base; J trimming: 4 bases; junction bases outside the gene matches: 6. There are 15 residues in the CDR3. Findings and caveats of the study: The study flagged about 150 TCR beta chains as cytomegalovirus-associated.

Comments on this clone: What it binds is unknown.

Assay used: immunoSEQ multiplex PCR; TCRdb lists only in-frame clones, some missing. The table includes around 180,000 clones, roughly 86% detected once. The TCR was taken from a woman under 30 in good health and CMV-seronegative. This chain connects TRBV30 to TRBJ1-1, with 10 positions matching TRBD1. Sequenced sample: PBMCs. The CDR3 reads CAWSDRTGGSTEAFF. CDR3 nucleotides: TGTGCCTGGAGTGACCGGACAGGGGGGTCCACTGAAGCTTTCTTT.